The clone carrying this T cell receptor (beta chain) showed up just a few times. The antigen remains undetermined. This sample was taken from a study of regulatory T cells in long-lasting Graves disease. General study results and limits: It was in persistent disease that TRBV28, TRBJ1-2 and TRBJ2-5 were favored.

The germline V and J ends were trimmed by 4 bases and 7 bases, with 12 bases remaining between them. Germline CDR1 SGHRS, CDR2 YFSETQ. This CDR3 comprises 12 residues. Assembly of TCR beta libraries relied on iRepertoire HTBI primers together with Arm-PCR of CDR3 regions. From the multiplex PCR reads, TCRdb called clonotypes with MiXCR, one entry per CDR3 protein. The sample has hundreds of thousands of distinct CDR3 sequences; around 20% are singletons. Time point in this sample: persistent/refractory GD, antithyroid drugs over 5 years with positive TRAb. RNA isolated from PBMCs was used to make the TCR library.

The receptor's source is a female donor with Graves disease. Sequencing was performed on peripheral blood mononuclear cells (PBMCs), taken when the disease was refractory, from a patient treated with antithyroid drugs. The chain uses TRBV5-1 and TRBJ2-7, with D possibly matching TRBD2 (6 bases). The DNA of the CDR3 is TGCGCCAGCAGCATGACTAGTCGGGAGCAGTACTTC. It encodes CASSMTSREQYF.